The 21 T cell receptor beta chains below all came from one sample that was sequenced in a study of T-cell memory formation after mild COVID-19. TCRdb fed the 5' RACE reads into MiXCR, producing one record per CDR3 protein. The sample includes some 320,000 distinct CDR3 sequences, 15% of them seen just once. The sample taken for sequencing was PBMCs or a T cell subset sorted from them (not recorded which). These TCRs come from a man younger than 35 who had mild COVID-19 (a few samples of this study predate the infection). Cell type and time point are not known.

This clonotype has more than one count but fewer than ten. The CDR3: CASSVRPPYEQYF. The CDR3 DNA reads as TGTGCCAGCAGTGTAAGGCCCCCCTACGAGCAGTACTTC. The genes are TRBV2 and TRBJ2-7; D gene ambiguous. The CDR3 loop spans 13 amino acids. Germline V gene sequence: CDR1 SNHLY, CDR2 FYNNEI. The V end lost 4 bases, the J end lost 2 bases, and 9 bases lay between the germline ends.

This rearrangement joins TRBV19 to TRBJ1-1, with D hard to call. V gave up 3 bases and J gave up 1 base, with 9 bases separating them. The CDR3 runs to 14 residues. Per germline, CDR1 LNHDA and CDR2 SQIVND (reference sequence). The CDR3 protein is CASSIPQRNTEAFF. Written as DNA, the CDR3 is TGTGCCAGTAGTATTCCACAGAGGAACACTGAAGCTTTCTTT.

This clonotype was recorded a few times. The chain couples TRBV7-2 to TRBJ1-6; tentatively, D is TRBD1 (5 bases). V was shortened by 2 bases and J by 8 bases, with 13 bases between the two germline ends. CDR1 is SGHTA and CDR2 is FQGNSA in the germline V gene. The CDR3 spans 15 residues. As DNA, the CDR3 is TGTGCCAGCAGCTTAAATCCAAGGGGCGATTCACCCCTCCACTTT. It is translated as CASSLNPRGDSPLHF.

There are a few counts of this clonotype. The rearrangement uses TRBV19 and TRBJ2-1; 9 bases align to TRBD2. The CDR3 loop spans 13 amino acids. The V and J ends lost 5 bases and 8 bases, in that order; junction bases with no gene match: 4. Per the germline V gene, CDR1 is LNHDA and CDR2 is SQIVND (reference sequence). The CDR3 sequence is CASSDQRGDEQFF. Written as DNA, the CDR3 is TGTGCCAGTAGTGACCAGCGGGGGGATGAGCAGTTCTTC.

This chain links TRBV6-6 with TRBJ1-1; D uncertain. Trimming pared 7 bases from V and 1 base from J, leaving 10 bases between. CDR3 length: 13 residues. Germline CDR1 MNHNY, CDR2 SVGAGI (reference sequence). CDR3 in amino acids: CASTVQENTEAFF. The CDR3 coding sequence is TGTGCCAGCACCGTTCAAGAGAACACTGAAGCTTTCTTT.

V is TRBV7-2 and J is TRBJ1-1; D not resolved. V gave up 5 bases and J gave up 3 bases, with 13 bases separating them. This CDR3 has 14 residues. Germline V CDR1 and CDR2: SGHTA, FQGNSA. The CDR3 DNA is TGTGCCAGCAGCCGCAGGAGACACGACACTGAAGCTTTCTTT. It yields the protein CASSRRRHDTEAFF.

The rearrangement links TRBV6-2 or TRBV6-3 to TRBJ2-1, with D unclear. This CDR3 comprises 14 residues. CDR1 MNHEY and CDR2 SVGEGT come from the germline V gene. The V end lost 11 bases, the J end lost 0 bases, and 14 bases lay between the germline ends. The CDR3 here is CAASDSFSYNEQFF. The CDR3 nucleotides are TGTGCCGCCTCAGACTCTTTCTCCTACAATGAGCAGTTCTTC.

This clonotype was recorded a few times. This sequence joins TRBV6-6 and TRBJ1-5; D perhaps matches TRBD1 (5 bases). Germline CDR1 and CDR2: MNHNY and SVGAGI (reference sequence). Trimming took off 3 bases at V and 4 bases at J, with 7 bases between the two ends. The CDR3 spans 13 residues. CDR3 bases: TGTGCCAGCAGTTATGGGGGGAATCAGCCCCAGCATTTT. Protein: CASSYGGNQPQHF.

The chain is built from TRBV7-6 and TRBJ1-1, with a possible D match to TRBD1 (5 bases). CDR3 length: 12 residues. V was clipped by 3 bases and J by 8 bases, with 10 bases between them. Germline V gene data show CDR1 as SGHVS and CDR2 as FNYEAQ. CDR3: CASSLGGDEAFF. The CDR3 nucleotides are TGTGCCAGCAGCTTGGGGGGAGACGAAGCTTTCTTT.

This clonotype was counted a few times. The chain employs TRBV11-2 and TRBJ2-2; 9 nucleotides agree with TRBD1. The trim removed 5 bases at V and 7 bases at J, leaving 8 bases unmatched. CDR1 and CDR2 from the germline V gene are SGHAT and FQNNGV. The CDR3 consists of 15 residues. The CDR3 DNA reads TGTGCCAGCAGCCTTGGGACAGGGTACGGCGGGGAGCTGTTTTTT. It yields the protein CASSLGTGYGGELFF.

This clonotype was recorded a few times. The CDR3 reads CASSFPSGGYNEQFF. CDR3 nucleotides: TGTGCCAGCAGTTTCCCTAGCGGGGGTTACAATGAGCAGTTCTTC. V usage is TRBV12-3 or TRBV12-4 and J usage is TRBJ2-1, with 10 bases aligning to TRBD2. The CDR3 loop spans 15 amino acids. J lost 4 bases, V lost 3 bases, and 3 bases had no gene match.

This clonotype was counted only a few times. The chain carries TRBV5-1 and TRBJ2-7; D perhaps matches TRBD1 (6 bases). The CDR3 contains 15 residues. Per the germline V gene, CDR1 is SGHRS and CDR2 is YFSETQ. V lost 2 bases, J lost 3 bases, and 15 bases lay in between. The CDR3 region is CASSLNAGVGYEQYV. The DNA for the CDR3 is TGCGCCAGCAGCTTAAACGCAGGGGTGGGCTACGAGCAGTACGTC.

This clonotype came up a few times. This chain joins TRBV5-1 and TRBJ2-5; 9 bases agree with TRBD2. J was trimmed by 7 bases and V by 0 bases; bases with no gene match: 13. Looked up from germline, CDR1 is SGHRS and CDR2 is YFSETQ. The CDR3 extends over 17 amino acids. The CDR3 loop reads CASSLEFGGGAFGTQYF. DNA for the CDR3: TGCGCCAGCAGCTTGGAGTTTGGCGGGGGGGCATTTGGGACCCAGTACTTC.

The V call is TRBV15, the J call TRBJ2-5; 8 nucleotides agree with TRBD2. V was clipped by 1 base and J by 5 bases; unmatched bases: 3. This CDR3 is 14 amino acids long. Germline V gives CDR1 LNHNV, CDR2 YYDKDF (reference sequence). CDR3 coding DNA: TGTGCCACCAGCAGAGGGAGACTAGCGGAGACCCAGTACTTC. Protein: CATSRGRLAETQYF.

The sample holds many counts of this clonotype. CDR3 protein: CASSFWGVNQPQHF. DNA for the CDR3: TGTGCCAGCAGTTTTTGGGGAGTGAATCAGCCCCAGCATTTT. This chain links TRBV12-3 or TRBV12-4 with TRBJ1-5; D gene unclear. This CDR3 has 14 amino acids. V was pared by 3 bases and J by 4 bases, with 10 bases between.

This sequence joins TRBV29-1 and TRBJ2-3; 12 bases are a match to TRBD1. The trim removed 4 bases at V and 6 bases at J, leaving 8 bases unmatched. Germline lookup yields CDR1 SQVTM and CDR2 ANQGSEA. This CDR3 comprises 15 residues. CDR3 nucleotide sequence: TGCAGCGTTGCCTTCGGGACAGGGGGCCCGGATACGCAGTATTTT. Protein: CSVAFGTGGPDTQYF.

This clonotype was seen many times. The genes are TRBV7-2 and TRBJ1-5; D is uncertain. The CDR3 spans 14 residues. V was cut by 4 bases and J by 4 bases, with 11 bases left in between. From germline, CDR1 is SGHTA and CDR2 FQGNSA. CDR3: CASSSRSGNQPQHF. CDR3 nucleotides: TGTGCCAGCAGCTCCAGGTCGGGGAATCAGCCCCAGCATTTT.

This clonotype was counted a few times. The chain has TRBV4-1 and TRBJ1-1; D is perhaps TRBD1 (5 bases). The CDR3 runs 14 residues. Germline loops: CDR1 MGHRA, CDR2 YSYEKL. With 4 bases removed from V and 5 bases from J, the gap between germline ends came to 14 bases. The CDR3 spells CASSRSGVGTEAFF. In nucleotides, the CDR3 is TGCGCCAGCAGCCGATCGGGGGTAGGTACTGAAGCTTTCTTT.

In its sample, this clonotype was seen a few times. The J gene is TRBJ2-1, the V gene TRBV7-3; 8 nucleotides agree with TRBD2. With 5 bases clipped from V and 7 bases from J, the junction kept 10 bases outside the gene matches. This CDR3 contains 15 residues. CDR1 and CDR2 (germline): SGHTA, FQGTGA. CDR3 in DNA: TGTGCCAGCAGCCCGGGACTAGTTTTTTCGAATGAGCAGTTCTTC. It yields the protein CASSPGLVFSNEQFF.

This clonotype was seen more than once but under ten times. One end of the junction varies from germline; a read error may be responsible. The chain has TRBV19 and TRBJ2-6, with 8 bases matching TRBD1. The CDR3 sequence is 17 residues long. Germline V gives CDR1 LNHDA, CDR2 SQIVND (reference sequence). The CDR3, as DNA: TGTGCCAGTAGTAGGGGGACAGGAAACCTCGGGGGCAACGTCCTGACTTTC. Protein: CASSRGTGNLGGNVLTF.

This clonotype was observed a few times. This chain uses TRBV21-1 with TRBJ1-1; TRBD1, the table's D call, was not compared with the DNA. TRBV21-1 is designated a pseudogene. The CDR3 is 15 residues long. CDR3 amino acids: CASSKVARGVTEAFF. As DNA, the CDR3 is TGTGCCAGCAGCAAAGTCGCCAGGGGTGTGACTGAAGCTTTCTTT.